These 10 T cell receptor beta chains were all obtained from the same sample, sequenced in a study of shared clonotypes between healthy human individuals. Using immunoSEQ multiplex PCR, the repertoire was profiled, and TCRdb retains in-frame clones only, with some absent. The sample yields about 1,800,000 clones, about 95% seen once. CD8 cells regarded as naive lacked CD45RO, were positively chosen for CCR7, and omitted terminally differentiated effector memory CD45RA+ cells. Sequencing used naive CD8+ T cells sorted from blood. These receptors were obtained from a man aged 18 to 30 in good health.

A word on this clone: Within the sample, other DNA sequences also encode this same CDR3. This chain connects TRBV6-5 to TRBJ2-7; D ambiguous. Germline-derived CDR1 and CDR2 are MNHEY and SVGAGI. Trimming cost V 3 bases and J 1 base, with 7 bases left between them. The CDR3 sequence is 13 residues long. The CDR3 reads CASSYGVSYEQYF. DNA for the CDR3: TGTGCCAGCAGTTATGGGGTGTCCTACGAGCAGTACTTC.

In this sample, this clone turned up once. A read error may explain this, as a much larger clone is one base away. As DNA, the CDR3 is TGTGCCAGCAGTTTATATGGGGCCAACGTCCTGACTTTC. Amino acids: CASSLYGANVLTF. V gene TRBV27 combines with J gene TRBJ2-6, with D unresolved. Germline loops: CDR1 MNHEY, CDR2 SMNVEV (reference sequence). This CDR3 has 13 amino acids. V dropped 1 base and J dropped 3 bases, with 1 base sitting between them.

This clone appeared a few times. The chain couples TRBV7-2 to TRBJ1-6; 8 bases agree with TRBD1. CDR1 is SGHTA and CDR2 is FQGNSA in the germline V gene. There are 14 residues in the CDR3. The J segment lost 7 bases and the V segment lost 3 bases, leaving 2 bases of the junction unmatched. CDR3 DNA: TGTGCCAGCAGCTTTACAGGGGGAAATTCACCCCTCCACTTT. Translated, it gives CASSFTGGNSPLHF.

The rearrangement uses TRBV29-1 and TRBJ2-7; D is unresolved. V dropped 2 bases and J dropped 6 bases, with 14 bases sitting between them. CDR1 SQVTM and CDR2 ANQGSEA come from the germline V gene. There are 13 residues in the CDR3. The CDR3 region has the DNA TGCAGCGTTGAAAACCCCTGGGCGAGCGAGCAGTACTTC. Protein sequence: CSVENPWASEQYF.

This chain links TRBV7-9 with TRBJ2-3; D is unclear. In germline, CDR1 is SEHNR, CDR2 FQNEAQ (reference sequence). CDR3 length: 12 amino acids. The germline V and J ends were trimmed by 6 bases and 2 bases, with 6 bases remaining between them. CDR3 DNA: TGTGCCAGCAGGGCCCTCACAGATACGCAGTATTTT. It is translated as CASRALTDTQYF.

The chain has TRBV13 and TRBJ2-3; 8 positions agree with TRBD1. Unmatched junction bases numbered 5, after V lost 0 bases and J lost 3 bases. Per germline, CDR1 PRHDT and CDR2 FYEKMQ (reference sequence). The CDR3 runs 16 residues. CDR3 sequence: CASSLGDRGITDTQYF. In DNA, the CDR3 is TGTGCCAGCAGCTTAGGCGACAGGGGAATAACAGATACGCAGTATTTT.

The chain joins TRBV9 to TRBJ1-5; D uncertain. The germline V and J ends were trimmed by 0 bases and 2 bases, with 9 bases remaining between them. Germline CDR1 SGDLS, CDR2 YYNGEE. This CDR3 has 15 amino acids. The CDR3 sequence is CASSVEAAGNQPQHF. Here the CDR3 DNA reads TGTGCCAGCAGCGTAGAGGCAGCAGGCAATCAGCCCCAGCATTTT.

The sample holds a few counts of this clone. V gene TRBV7-8 combines with J gene TRBJ1-6, with D possibly matching TRBD1 (6 bases). Germline CDR1 SGHVS, CDR2 FQNEAQ. This CDR3 comprises 16 residues. V was pared by 2 bases and J by 5 bases, with 13 bases between. CDR3: CASSLLGAGDNSPLHF. The CDR3 DNA is TGTGCCAGCAGCTTACTTGGTGCAGGGGATAATTCACCCCTCCACTTT. Looking up the rest from reference TRBV7-8 and TRBJ1-6 gives the full variable domain: GAGVSQSPRYKVAKRGQDVALRCDPISGHVSLFWYQQALGQGPEFLTYFQNEAQLDKSGLPSDRFFAERPEGSVSTLKIQRTQQEDSAVYLCASSLLGAGDNSPLHFGNGTRLTVT.

The genes are TRBV11-2 and TRBJ1-1, with 8 bases matching TRBD1. The germline V gene encodes CDR1 SGHAT and CDR2 FQNNGV. The V segment lost 3 bases and the J segment 8 bases; nucleotides outside the gene matches: 8. The CDR3 has 14 amino acids. In DNA form, the CDR3 reads TGTGCCAGCAGCTTCGGGACAGGTCTTCCGGAAGCTTTCTTT. Protein product: CASSFGTGLPEAFF.

V and J are TRBV27 and TRBJ2-7; 7 positions agree with TRBD1. V lost 7 bases to trimming and J lost 2 bases; unmatched junction nucleotides: 11. The CDR3 length is 15 residues. CDR1 is MNHEY, CDR2 SMNVEV, per germline (reference sequence). As DNA, the CDR3 is TGTGCCAGCACCCTGAGACAGGGCCGGACCTACGAGCAGTACTTC. It codes for CASTLRQGRTYEQYF.